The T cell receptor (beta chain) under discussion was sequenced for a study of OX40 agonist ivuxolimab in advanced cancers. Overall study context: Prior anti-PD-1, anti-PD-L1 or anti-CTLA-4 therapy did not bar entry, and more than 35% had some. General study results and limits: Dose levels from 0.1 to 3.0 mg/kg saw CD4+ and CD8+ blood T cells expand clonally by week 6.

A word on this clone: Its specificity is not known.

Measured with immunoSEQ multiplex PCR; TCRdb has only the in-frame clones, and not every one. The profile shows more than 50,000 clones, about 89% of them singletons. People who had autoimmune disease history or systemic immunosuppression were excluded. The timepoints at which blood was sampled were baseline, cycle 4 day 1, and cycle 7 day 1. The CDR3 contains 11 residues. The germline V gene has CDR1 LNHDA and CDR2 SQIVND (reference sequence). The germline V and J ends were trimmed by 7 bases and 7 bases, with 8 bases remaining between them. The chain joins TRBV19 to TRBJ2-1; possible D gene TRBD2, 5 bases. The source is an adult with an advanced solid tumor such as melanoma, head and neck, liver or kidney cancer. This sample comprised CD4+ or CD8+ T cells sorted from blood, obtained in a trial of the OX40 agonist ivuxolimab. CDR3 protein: CASMRANEQFF. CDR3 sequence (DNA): TGTGCCAGTATGAGGGCTAATGAGCAGTTCTTC.